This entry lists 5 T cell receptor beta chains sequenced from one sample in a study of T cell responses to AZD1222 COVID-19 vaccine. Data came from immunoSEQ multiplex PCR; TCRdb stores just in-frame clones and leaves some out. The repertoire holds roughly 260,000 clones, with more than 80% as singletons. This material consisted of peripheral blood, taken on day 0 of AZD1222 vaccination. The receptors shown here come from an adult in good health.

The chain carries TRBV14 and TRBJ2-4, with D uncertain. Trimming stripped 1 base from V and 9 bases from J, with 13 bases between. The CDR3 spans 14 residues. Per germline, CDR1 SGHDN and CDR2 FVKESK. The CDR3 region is CASSQVGYGSIQYF. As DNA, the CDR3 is TGTGCCAGCAGCCAAGTCGGCTACGGAAGCATTCAGTACTTC.

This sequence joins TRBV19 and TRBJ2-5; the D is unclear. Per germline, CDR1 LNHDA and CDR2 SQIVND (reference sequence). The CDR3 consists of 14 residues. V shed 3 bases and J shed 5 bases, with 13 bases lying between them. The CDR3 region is CASSMVSSQETQYF. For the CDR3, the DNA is TGTGCCAGTAGTATGGTTTCCTCTCAGGAGACCCAGTACTTC.

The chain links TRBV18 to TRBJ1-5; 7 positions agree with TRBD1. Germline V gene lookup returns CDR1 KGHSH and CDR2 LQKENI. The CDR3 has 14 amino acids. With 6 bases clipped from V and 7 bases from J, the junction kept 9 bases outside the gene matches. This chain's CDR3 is CASSLLTGVQPQHF. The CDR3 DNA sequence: TGTGCCAGCTCCCTCTTAACAGGGGTCCAGCCCCAGCATTTT.

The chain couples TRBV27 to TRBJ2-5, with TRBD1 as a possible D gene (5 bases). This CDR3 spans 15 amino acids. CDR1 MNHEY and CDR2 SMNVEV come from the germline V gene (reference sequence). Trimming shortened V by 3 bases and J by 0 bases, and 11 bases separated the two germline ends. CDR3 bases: TGTGCCAGCAGTTTGATTGGGGCTGACCAAGAGACCCAGTACTTC. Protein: CASSLIGADQETQYF.

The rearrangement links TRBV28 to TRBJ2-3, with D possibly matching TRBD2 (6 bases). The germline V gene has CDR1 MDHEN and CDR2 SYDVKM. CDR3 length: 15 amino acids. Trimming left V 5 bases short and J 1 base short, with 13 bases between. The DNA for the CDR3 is TGTGCCAGCAGTCCCCGGGGGATCGGCACAGATACGCAGTATTTT. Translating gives CASSPRGIGTDTQYF. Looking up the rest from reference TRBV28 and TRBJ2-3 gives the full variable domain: DVKVTQSSRYLVKRTGEKVFLECVQDMDHENMFWYRQDPGLGLRLIYFSYDVKMKEKGDIPEGYSVSREKKERFSLILESASTNQTSMYLCASSPRGIGTDTQYFGPGTRLTVL.